The next 23 T cell receptor beta chains were all read from a single sample in a study of radiation and T cells in renal cell carcinoma (TCRdb year 2020). Sample time point, as interpreted from the label and publication: baseline pretreatment blood. The treatment or condition tag for this specimen amounts to: 15 Gy SBRT to primary tumor, nephrectomy 4 weeks later. Library preparation employed the immunoSEQ multiplex PCR assay. TCRdb stores this immuneACCESS table with in-frame sequences only. Part of the clones is absent; in the studies checked, under half of the shortfall reflects unresolved V genes, and no reason is known for the rest. Across this sample there are 100,000 to 150,000 clones, with around 80% seen only once. The ten biggest clones cover about 3% of the sample. The starting material was blood, obtained from a patient whose treatment included radiotherapy and nephrectomy. The receptors here all came from a woman aged 60 to 75 with renal cell carcinoma.

The V call is TRBV19, the J call TRBJ1-5, with 9 nucleotides matching TRBD1. The J segment lost 2 bases and the V segment lost 6 bases, leaving 14 bases of the junction unmatched. From germline, CDR1 is LNHDA and CDR2 SQIVND (reference sequence). There are 18 residues in the CDR3. CDR3 in amino acids: CASSDYRGRVIRNQPQHF. DNA for the CDR3: TGTGCCAGTAGCGACTACAGGGGGCGCGTTATCCGCAATCAGCCCCAGCATTTT. Together with reference TRBV19 and TRBJ1-5, the CDR3 gives the full variable domain: DGGITQSPKYLFRKEGQNVTLSCEQNLNHDAMYWYRQDPGQGLRLIYYSQIVNDFQKGDIAEGYSVSREKKESFPLTVTSAQKNPTAFYLCASSDYRGRVIRNQPQHFGDGTRLSIL.

This chain links TRBV18 with TRBJ2-7; D uncertain. This CDR3 is 14 amino acids long. The V and J ends lost 4 bases and 0 bases respectively, with 10 bases between them. Germline V CDR1 and CDR2: KGHSH, LQKENI. This chain's CDR3 is CASSQDGVSYEQYF. Here the CDR3 DNA reads TGTGCCAGCTCACAGGACGGTGTCTCCTACGAGCAGTACTTC.

This chain uses TRBV6-5 with TRBJ2-2; TRBD1 matches 7 bases. V lost 6 bases and J lost 12; bases outside the gene matches: 4. Germline V gene sequence: CDR1 MNHEY, CDR2 SVGAGI. CDR3 length equals 11 residues. The CDR3 protein is CASSRTGQLFF. CDR3 nucleotide sequence: TGTGCCAGCAGCAGGACAGGCCAGCTGTTTTTT.

V and J are TRBV10-1 and TRBJ2-5; no reliable D call. This CDR3 is built from 18 residues. Germline CDR1 reads WNHNN; CDR2 reads SYGVQD (reference sequence). Trimming left V 6 bases short and J 1 base short, with 24 bases between. DNA for the CDR3: TGCGCCAGCAGGGTCGCTCAGCGCCTAACCCTTTTCCAAGAGACCCAGTACTTC. Protein: CASRVAQRLTLFQETQYF.

This chain links TRBV5-6 with TRBJ2-3; D is undetermined. The CDR3 has 13 residues. The V gene lost 4 bases and the J gene lost 1 base, with 7 bases spanning the gap. Germline assignment: CDR1 SGHDT and CDR2 YYEEEE. CDR3 region: CASSRGRTDTQYF. CDR3 DNA sequence: TGTGCCAGCAGCCGAGGACGCACAGATACGCAGTATTTT. Full variable domain (missing parts from reference TRBV5-6 and TRBJ2-3): DAGVTQSPTHLIKTRGQQVTLRCSPKSGHDTVSWYQQALGQGPQFIFQYYEEEERQRGNFPDRFSGHQFPNYSSELNVNALLLGDSALYLCASSRGRTDTQYFGPGTRLTVL.

V gene TRBV2 combines with J gene TRBJ2-6, with TRBD1 matching 7 bases. Germline V gene lookup returns CDR1 SNHLY and CDR2 FYNNEI. The CDR3 length is 18 residues. The V segment lost 6 bases and the J segment 0 bases; nucleotides outside the gene matches: 11. CDR3 loop: CASSGGQARFSGANVLTF. The CDR3 DNA reads as TGTGCCAGCAGCGGCGGACAGGCCCGCTTCTCTGGGGCCAACGTCCTGACTTTC.

The rearrangement links TRBV30 to TRBJ1-3; a possible D gene is TRBD1 (5 bases). CDR1 and CDR2 (germline): GTSNPN, SVGIG (reference sequence). This CDR3 spans 14 amino acids. V gave up 2 bases and J gave up 1 base, with 9 bases separating them. The CDR3 region is CAWSLGASGNTIYF. DNA for the CDR3: TGTGCCTGGAGTCTAGGGGCATCTGGAAACACCATATATTTT.

The chain employs TRBV29-1 and TRBJ1-5; D not certain. The CDR3 runs 13 residues. Germline CDR1 SQVTM, CDR2 ANQGSEA. V lost 7 bases to trimming and J lost 4 bases, with 14 bases between them. The CDR3 spells CSAFLSGNQPQHF. CDR3 in DNA: TGCAGCGCCTTTCTCTCCGGGAATCAGCCCCAGCATTTT. Filled out from reference TRBV29-1 and TRBJ1-5, the complete variable domain reads SAVISQKPSRDICQRGTSLTIQCQVDSQVTMMFWYRQQPGQSLTLIATANQGSEATYESGFVIDKFPISRPNLTFSTLTVSNMSPEDSSIYLCSAFLSGNQPQHFGDGTRLSIL.

The sample holds a few counts of this clone. CDR3 nucleotide sequence: TGTGCCAGCAGTTTATCAATCGGGGGGGCGACTTACTATGGCTACACCTTC. It translates to CASSLSIGGATYYGYTF. The rearrangement uses TRBV27 and TRBJ1-2; possibly TRBD1 for D (6 bases). The CDR3 totals 17 residues. CDR1 and CDR2 (germline): MNHEY, SMNVEV (reference sequence). V was shortened by 0 bases and J by 3 bases, with 17 bases between the two germline ends.

V gene TRBV4-3 combines with J gene TRBJ2-7; no definite D call. This CDR3 comprises 15 residues. Between the trimmed V and J ends, which lost 4 bases and 2 bases, there was a span of 15 bases. Germline V gives CDR1 LGHNA, CDR2 YSLEER. The CDR3 DNA sequence: TGCGCCAGCAGCCTCCTATTGACGGCCCCCTACGAGCAGTACTTC. Translating it yields CASSLLLTAPYEQYF.

This clone showed up just once. The CDR3 loop reads CASSLVGATDTQYF. In DNA, the CDR3 is TGTGCCAGCAGCTTAGTAGGTGCCACAGATACGCAGTATTTT. The V gene is TRBV13, the J gene TRBJ2-3; D uncertain. V shed 1 base and J shed 2 bases, with 7 bases lying between them. The germline gives CDR1 PRHDT, CDR2 FYEKMQ (reference sequence). The CDR3 loop spans 14 amino acids.

The J gene is TRBJ2-6, the V gene TRBV2, with 8 bases aligning to TRBD1. The CDR3 loop spans 17 amino acids. CDR1 is SNHLY and CDR2 is FYNNEI in the germline V gene. V lost 6 bases, J lost 1 base, and 8 bases stayed unmatched. In DNA form, the CDR3 reads TGTGCCAGCAGAAAGGACAGGGTTAGATCTGGGGCCAACGTCCTGACTTTC. Residues: CASRKDRVRSGANVLTF.

This clone occurred a few times. This chain links TRBV5-1 with TRBJ1-1; weak D call: TRBD1 (6 bases). Germline V gene data show CDR1 as SGHRS and CDR2 as YFSETQ. This CDR3 is built from 11 residues. Trimming took 7 bases from V and 8 from J, leaving 12 bases between them. As DNA, the CDR3 is TGCGCCAGCCATAAGGGGGGAGAAGCTTTCTTT. Translation: CASHKGGEAFF.

The chain recombines TRBV28 with TRBJ2-6, with D perhaps given as TRBD1 or TRBD2 (5 bases each). CDR3 length: 16 amino acids. V was cut by 6 bases and J by 2 bases, with 14 bases left in between. Per the germline V gene, CDR1 is MDHEN and CDR2 is SYDVKM. The CDR3 reads CASRGVAVPGANVLTF. CDR3 bases: TGTGCCAGCAGGGGGGTGGCGGTGCCTGGGGCCAACGTCCTGACTTTC.

This clone was found a few times. V is TRBV6-6 and J is TRBJ2-7; D could derive from TRBD1 or TRBD2 (6 bases each). Trimming took off 4 bases at V and 5 bases at J, with 18 bases between the two ends. Looked up from germline, CDR1 is MNHNY and CDR2 is SVGAGI (reference sequence). The CDR3 contains 15 residues. CDR3 sequence: CASSWSAGGHNEQYF. The CDR3 DNA reads as TGTGCCAGCAGTTGGAGTGCCGGGGGCCACAACGAGCAGTACTTC.

This clone has just a few counts. CDR3 sequence (DNA): TGTGCCAGCAGCTTGCTGAACACTGAAGCTTTCTTT. It specifies CASSLLNTEAFF. The rearrangement joins TRBV5-4 to TRBJ1-1; unclear D gene. The CDR3 extends over 12 amino acids. Germline V gene sequence: CDR1 SGHNT, CDR2 YYREEE (reference sequence). V was trimmed by 1 base and J by 0 bases, leaving 1 base between them. The whole variable domain, remainder taken from reference TRBV5-4 and TRBJ1-1, is ETGVTQSPTHLIKTRGQQVTLRCSSQSGHNTVSWYQQALGQGPQFIFQYYREEENGRGNFPPRFSGLQFPNYSSELNVNALELDDSALYLCASSLLNTEAFFGQGTRLTVV.

This chain links TRBV28 with TRBJ1-2; 7 nucleotides align to TRBD1. Per the germline V gene, CDR1 is MDHEN and CDR2 is SYDVKM. The V and J ends lost 6 bases and 6 bases, in that order; junction bases with no gene match: 10. This CDR3 contains 14 residues. The CDR3 sequence: CASSQPPQGNGYTF. CDR3 coding DNA: TGTGCCAGCAGCCAACCCCCACAGGGGAATGGCTACACCTTC.

The V call is TRBV9, the J call TRBJ2-5; D unclear. With 4 bases removed from V and 5 bases from J, the gap between germline ends came to 12 bases. The CDR3 runs 13 residues. From germline, CDR1 is SGDLS and CDR2 YYNGEE. CDR3 residues: CASSRTLGETQYF. CDR3 bases: TGTGCCAGCAGCCGAACCTTGGGGGAGACCCAGTACTTC.

About this clone itself: Additional DNA sequences in this sample encode the identical CDR3. The chain combines TRBV6-5 with TRBJ1-5; no clear D gene. The germline gives CDR1 MNHEY, CDR2 SVGAGI. V was trimmed by 6 bases and J by 0 bases, leaving 6 bases between them. The CDR3 totals 13 residues. CDR3 nucleotide sequence: TGTGCCAGCAGCCCAAATAGCAATCAGCCCCAGCATTTT. As protein: CASSPNSNQPQHF.

The chain couples TRBV5-1 to TRBJ1-1; D might be TRBD1 (5 bases). The CDR3 length is 15 residues. V lost 1 base to trimming and J lost 0 bases, with 10 bases between them. From germline, CDR1 is SGHRS and CDR2 YFSETQ. The CDR3 DNA sequence: TGCGCCAGCAGCTTGTCTGGGGACCTGAACACTGAAGCTTTCTTT. Its translation is CASSLSGDLNTEAFF.

The chain links TRBV7-9 to TRBJ1-1; 9 bases fit TRBD1. V shed 3 bases and J 6 bases; nucleotides not matched to a gene: 8. The CDR3 spans 15 residues. CDR1 and CDR2 from the germline V gene are SEHNR and FQNEAQ (reference sequence). The CDR3 is CASSFLRDRVAEAFF. The CDR3 nucleotides read TGTGCCAGCAGCTTCCTCCGGGACAGGGTGGCTGAAGCTTTCTTT.

The chain links TRBV14 to TRBJ2-7, with 12 bases lining up with TRBD2. The CDR3 totals 16 residues. The V gene's germline CDR1 is SGHDN and CDR2 FVKESK. V was clipped by 4 bases and J by 0 bases; unmatched bases: 4. Written as DNA, the CDR3 is TGTGCCAGCAGCCGACTAGCGGGGGCCAGCTCCTACGAGCAGTACTTC. Translating it yields CASSRLAGASSYEQYF.

In DNA, the CDR3 is TGTGCCACCGGGACAGGGTTTGGAAACACCATATATTTT. This translates into CATGTGFGNTIYF. The rearrangement uses TRBV6-1 and TRBJ1-3; 9 nucleotides line up with TRBD1. Germline lookup yields CDR1 MNHNS and CDR2 SASEGT. Trimming at V came to 10 bases and at J to 3 bases, leaving 4 bases not matched to a gene. The CDR3 is 13 amino acids.